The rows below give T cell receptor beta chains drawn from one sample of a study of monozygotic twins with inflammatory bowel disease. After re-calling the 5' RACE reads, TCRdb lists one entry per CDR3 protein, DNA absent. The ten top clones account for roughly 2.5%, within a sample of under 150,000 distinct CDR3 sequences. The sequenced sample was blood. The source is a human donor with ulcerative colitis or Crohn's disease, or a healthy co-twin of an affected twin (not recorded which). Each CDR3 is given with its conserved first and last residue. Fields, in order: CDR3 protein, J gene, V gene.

cdr3_aa: CATSSGADYGYTF
j_call: TRBJ1-2
v_call: TRBV15

cdr3_aa: CSASGGASETQYF
j_call: TRBJ2-5
v_call: TRBV20-1

cdr3_aa: CASSPSHRGRQETQYF
j_call: TRBJ2-5
v_call: TRBV11-2

cdr3_aa: CASSWTSGANVLTF
j_call: TRBJ2-6
v_call: TRBV5-5

cdr3_aa: CSASFVNRNTIYF
j_call: TRBJ1-3
v_call: TRBV20-1

cdr3_aa: CASMTGETDTQYF
j_call: TRBJ2-3
v_call: TRBV12-3/TRBV12-4

cdr3_aa: CASSVGAGTLTDTQYF
j_call: TRBJ2-3
v_call: TRBV9

cdr3_aa: CASSLGGNSYEQYF
j_call: TRBJ2-7
v_call: TRBV19

cdr3_aa: CASSFLGGRETQYF
j_call: TRBJ2-5
v_call: TRBV5-1

cdr3_aa: CAVAVGVAKNMQYF
j_call: TRBJ2-4
v_call: TRBV19

cdr3_aa: CASSYGRIVPYEQYF
j_call: TRBJ2-7
v_call: TRBV6-5

cdr3_aa: CASSYTGDAGELFF
j_call: TRBJ2-2
v_call: TRBV5-1

cdr3_aa: CSVDGIGRTYGYTF
j_call: TRBJ1-2
v_call: TRBV29-1

cdr3_aa: CATSGRTNTDTQYF
j_call: TRBJ2-3
v_call: TRBV15

cdr3_aa: CASLKGGAPNTEAFF
j_call: TRBJ1-1
v_call: TRBV11-1

cdr3_aa: CASSQVGRGGPDTQYF
j_call: TRBJ2-3
v_call: TRBV7-2

cdr3_aa: CASSPSGRGDTQYF
j_call: TRBJ2-3
v_call: TRBV18

cdr3_aa: CASSADRGNTIYF
j_call: TRBJ1-3
v_call: TRBV5-4

cdr3_aa: CASSLEVAGELFF
j_call: TRBJ2-2
v_call: TRBV7-8

cdr3_aa: CSVAGTGTEGYTF
j_call: TRBJ1-2
v_call: TRBV29-1

cdr3_aa: CASSLYLGNYEQYF
j_call: TRBJ2-7
v_call: TRBV5-5

cdr3_aa: CASSSNGGWDNEQFF
j_call: TRBJ2-1
v_call: TRBV28

cdr3_aa: CASSLIFGNTEAFF
j_call: TRBJ1-1
v_call: TRBV7-8

cdr3_aa: CASSLWSGGAPKNIQYF
j_call: TRBJ2-4
v_call: TRBV4-3

cdr3_aa: CASSPKARIETQYF
j_call: TRBJ2-5
v_call: TRBV5-1

cdr3_aa: CASRKVPSYEQYF
j_call: TRBJ2-7
v_call: TRBV27

cdr3_aa: CASSQESSGLYEQYF
j_call: TRBJ2-7
v_call: TRBV14

cdr3_aa: CASSPQGAGELFF
j_call: TRBJ2-2
v_call: TRBV12-3/TRBV12-4

cdr3_aa: CSAGGTGRSGANVLTF
j_call: TRBJ2-6
v_call: TRBV20-1

cdr3_aa: CASSLGQHEKLFF
j_call: TRBJ1-4
v_call: TRBV7-2

cdr3_aa: CASSQRQGGNSPLHF
j_call: TRBJ1-6
v_call: TRBV7-2

cdr3_aa: CASSLTPDRVYEQYF
j_call: TRBJ2-7
v_call: TRBV5-1

cdr3_aa: CASSYYGTPNTEAFF
j_call: TRBJ1-1
v_call: TRBV6-5

cdr3_aa: CASSLDNSNQPQHF
j_call: TRBJ1-5
v_call: TRBV7-8

cdr3_aa: CASSDRTGRGAGELFF
j_call: TRBJ2-2
v_call: TRBV6-2/TRBV6-3

cdr3_aa: CASSYSPPLGGGETQYF
j_call: TRBJ2-5
v_call: TRBV6-5

cdr3_aa: CSVEDTEPGLATDTQYF
j_call: TRBJ2-3
v_call: TRBV29-1

cdr3_aa: CAIAAGTGTGSYNSPLHF
j_call: TRBJ1-6
v_call: TRBV10-3

cdr3_aa: CASSLLVTGLPPNTGELFF
j_call: TRBJ2-2
v_call: TRBV7-6

cdr3_aa: CASSPRLVGGRSPTEAFF
j_call: TRBJ1-1
v_call: TRBV18

cdr3_aa: CASSPLGLEQFF
j_call: TRBJ2-1
v_call: TRBV19

cdr3_aa: CASSPQGLTEAFF
j_call: TRBJ1-1
v_call: TRBV6-5

cdr3_aa: CASSQFGTGGDQETQYF
j_call: TRBJ2-5
v_call: TRBV7-9

cdr3_aa: CASSLGQVNTEAFF
j_call: TRBJ1-1
v_call: TRBV5-1

cdr3_aa: CASSIGRIYTF
j_call: TRBJ1-2
v_call: TRBV19

cdr3_aa: CASSPPYYTQYF
j_call: TRBJ2-3
v_call: TRBV18

cdr3_aa: CASSLTAQFNEKLFF
j_call: TRBJ1-4
v_call: TRBV4-3

cdr3_aa: CASSQSWGEQFF
j_call: TRBJ2-1
v_call: TRBV12-3/TRBV12-4

cdr3_aa: CASSLDLAGGRADTQYF
j_call: TRBJ2-3
v_call: TRBV7-8

cdr3_aa: CASSLAGGYREQYF
j_call: TRBJ2-7
v_call: TRBV7-2

cdr3_aa: CASSLGSTGRLPLHF
j_call: TRBJ1-6
v_call: TRBV7-2